A single sample gave rise to the 31 T cell receptor beta chains below, sequenced in a study of CD8 T cells in ankylosing spondylitis. TCRdb re-called the 5' RACE reads with MiXCR, one entry per CDR3 protein. The sample gives under 200,000 distinct CDR3 sequences, 10% to 15% of which show up once; approximately 9.9% is in the top ten. The sequenced sample consisted of blood, either unsorted or a sorted T cell fraction (not recorded which). The receptors were sampled from a female donor with ankylosing spondylitis or in good health (not recorded which).

This clonotype was counted at least ten times. The V and J genes are TRBV7-8 and TRBJ1-1, with a weak D call TRBD1 (6 bases). The CDR3 covers 16 residues. Trimming pared 5 bases from V and 0 bases from J, leaving 16 bases between. CDR1 SGHVS and CDR2 FQNEAQ come from the germline V gene. The chain's CDR3 is CASSAPGQVVNTEAFF. The DNA for the CDR3 is TGTGCCAGCAGCGCACCGGGACAAGTGGTGAACACTGAAGCTTTCTTT.

This clonotype has only one observation. The chain joins TRBV3-1 to TRBJ2-7; 8 bases line up with TRBD2. Germline V CDR1 and CDR2: LGHDT, YNNKEL (reference sequence). Germline trimming cut 2 bases from V and 3 bases from J; bases unmatched to any gene: 6. The CDR3 totals 15 residues. The CDR3 spells CASSQQDSGGYEQYF. CDR3 DNA: TGTGCCAGCAGCCAACAGGACAGCGGGGGCTACGAGCAGTACTTC.

This clonotype was found many times. The rearrangement links TRBV12-3 or TRBV12-4 to TRBJ1-5; tentatively, D is TRBD1 (6 bases). CDR3 length equals 13 residues. Trimming stripped 6 bases from V and 7 bases from J, with 13 bases between. CDR3 residues: CASSPQGSQPQHF. The CDR3 DNA is TGTGCCAGCAGCCCGCAGGGGAGCCAGCCCCAGCATTTT.

This clonotype was counted many times. V gene TRBV5-1 combines with J gene TRBJ2-2; 9 bases agree with TRBD1. Germline V gives CDR1 SGHRS, CDR2 YFSETQ. V lost 1 base and J lost 9; bases outside the gene matches: 10. The CDR3 runs to 16 residues. CDR3 in amino acids: CASSLPPGQGYRELFF. The CDR3 region has the DNA TGCGCCAGCAGCTTGCCACCGGGACAGGGTTACCGGGAGCTGTTTTTT.

This chain links TRBV30 with TRBJ1-2; unclear D gene. Between the trimmed V and J ends, which lost 4 bases and 0 bases, there was a span of 3 bases. Germline CDR1 and CDR2: GTSNPN and SVGIG (reference sequence). The CDR3 consists of 11 residues. This CDR3 is CAWTANYGYTF. The CDR3 nucleotides are TGTGCCTGGACTGCTAACTATGGCTACACCTTC.

The chain carries TRBV20-1 and TRBJ2-3; 14 bases line up with TRBD2. V lost 3 bases, J lost 2 bases, and 4 bases stayed unmatched. The CDR3 loop spans 16 amino acids. Germline values: CDR1 DFQATT, CDR2 SNEGSKA (reference sequence). The CDR3 protein is CSASRLAGGHTDTQYF. CDR3 bases: TGCAGTGCTAGTAGACTAGCGGGAGGGCACACAGATACGCAGTATTTT.

The gene calls are TRBV7-9 and TRBJ2-7; 7 bases fit TRBD1. V shed 5 bases and J 2 bases; nucleotides not matched to a gene: 6. The CDR3 extends over 14 amino acids. Germline V lookup: CDR1 SEHNR, CDR2 FQNEAQ (reference sequence). CDR3 amino acids: CASSHLGQPYEQYF. The CDR3, as DNA: TGTGCCAGCAGCCACCTGGGACAGCCCTACGAGCAGTACTTC.

This clonotype was observed many times. The rearrangement joins TRBV5-1 to TRBJ2-7; possible D gene TRBD1, 6 bases. Germline values: CDR1 SGHRS, CDR2 YFSETQ. With 4 bases removed from V and 1 base from J, the gap between germline ends came to 12 bases. The CDR3 spans 14 residues. CDR3 sequence: CASSLPTGSYEQYF. The CDR3 bases are TGCGCCAGCAGCCTCCCGACAGGATCCTACGAGCAGTACTTC.

This chain uses TRBV24-1 with TRBJ1-5; D call uncertain. The CDR3 extends over 15 amino acids. Trimming cost V 2 bases and J 2 bases, with 9 bases left between them. Germline assignment: CDR1 KGHDR and CDR2 SFDVKD. CDR3 DNA sequence: TGTGCCACCAGTGATTCTATTATTGGCAATCAGCCCCAGCATTTT. It yields the protein CATSDSIIGNQPQHF.

There are many counts of this clonotype. The chain recombines TRBV12-3 or TRBV12-4 with TRBJ2-1, with 9 bases matching TRBD2. Trimming cost V 7 bases and J 4 bases; bases outside gene matches: 5. The CDR3 totals 14 residues. CDR3 sequence: CASKAGGPYNEQFF. CDR3 nucleotides: TGTGCCAGCAAGGCGGGAGGGCCTTACAATGAGCAGTTCTTC.

This clonotype was observed a handful of times. V and J are TRBV6-1 and TRBJ2-7; D unclear. This CDR3 region has 13 residues. Trimming pared 8 bases from V and 3 bases from J, leaving 14 bases between. Germline lookup yields CDR1 MNHNS and CDR2 SASEGT. The CDR3, as DNA: TGTGCCAGCCTCGGGTCGGGCGGCTACGAGCAGTACTTC. As protein: CASLGSGGYEQYF.

Ten or more counts support this clonotype. The rearrangement joins TRBV5-1 to TRBJ2-7, with a possible D match to TRBD1 (5 bases). Trimming shortened V by 0 bases and J by 3 bases, and 16 bases separated the two germline ends. The CDR3 totals 16 residues. CDR1 is SGHRS and CDR2 is YFSETQ in the germline V gene. The CDR3 is CASSLVQGSLNYEQYF. CDR3 coding DNA: TGCGCCAGCAGCTTGGTTCAGGGTAGCCTCAACTACGAGCAGTACTTC.

This clonotype was counted at least ten times. Written as DNA, the CDR3 is TGTGCCAGCAGCCCCGAGGGACAGGGGAATGAAAAACTGTTTTTT. It yields the protein CASSPEGQGNEKLFF. The chain uses TRBV7-9 and TRBJ1-4; 10 bases are a match to TRBD1. The CDR3 runs 15 residues. V lost 5 bases to trimming and J lost 5 bases; unmatched junction nucleotides: 5. Germline V gene lookup returns CDR1 SEHNR and CDR2 FQNEAQ (reference sequence).

The V call is TRBV7-2, the J call TRBJ2-2; D gene uncertain. Deletions cut 4 bases from V and 5 bases from J, with 11 bases between. CDR1 and CDR2 from the germline V gene are SGHTA and FQGNSA. This CDR3 contains 14 residues. The CDR3 loop reads CASSSGPPTGELFF. For the CDR3, the DNA is TGTGCCAGCAGCTCCGGACCTCCGACCGGGGAGCTGTTTTTT.

This clonotype was seen many times. The chain combines TRBV2 with TRBJ2-1; 11 bases map to TRBD2. Germline lookup yields CDR1 SNHLY and CDR2 FYNNEI. V shed 7 bases, J shed 1 base, and the junction held 9 bases outside the gene matches. This CDR3 has 17 residues. The CDR3 here is CASKLLAGGLSYNEQFF. For the CDR3, the DNA is TGTGCCAGCAAGTTGCTAGCGGGAGGCCTTTCCTACAATGAGCAGTTCTTC.

At least ten counts were recorded for this clonotype. DNA for the CDR3: TGTGCCAGCAGCTTAAACGGGAACGGGGCCAACGTCCTGACTTTC. It translates to CASSLNGNGANVLTF. The chain employs TRBV7-3 and TRBJ2-6, with D possibly matching TRBD2 (5 bases). V shed 1 base and J shed 4 bases, with 8 bases lying between them. The length of the CDR3 is 15 residues. Germline V gene sequence: CDR1 SGHTA, CDR2 FQGTGA.

This clonotype was observed many times. The J gene is TRBJ1-1, the V gene TRBV29-1; maybe TRBD1 (5 bases). V shed 7 bases and J shed 1 base, with 13 bases lying between them. This CDR3 has 13 residues. Per germline, CDR1 SQVTM and CDR2 ANQGSEA. CDR3: CSGDRTWNTEAFF. The CDR3 DNA reads TGCAGCGGTGACAGAACGTGGAACACTGAAGCTTTCTTT.

This clonotype was found a few times. The rearrangement links TRBV6-2 or TRBV6-3 to TRBJ1-3; no clear D gene. Trimming stripped 10 bases from V and 0 bases from J, with 7 bases between. The CDR3 loop spans 12 amino acids. Germline V gene data show CDR1 as MNHEY and CDR2 as SVGEGT. CDR3: CAIFLSGNTIYF. Here the CDR3 DNA reads TGTGCCATTTTTCTCTCTGGAAACACCATATATTTT.

This clonotype was found many times. V gene TRBV10-3 combines with J gene TRBJ2-1; D is perhaps TRBD2 (5 bases). CDR1 is ENHRY, CDR2 SYGVKD, per germline. This CDR3 comprises 13 residues. V lost 8 bases, J lost 6 bases, and 14 bases lay in between. CDR3: CAIGGLESNEQFF. CDR3 DNA: TGTGCCATCGGAGGTTTAGAATCCAATGAGCAGTTCTTC.

This clonotype was counted a few times. DNA of the CDR3: TGTGCCAGCACGCCGACATTGAAAGGACTAGCGGGAGACTACGAGCAGTACTTC. It translates to CASTPTLKGLAGDYEQYF. The chain carries TRBV6-2 or TRBV6-3 and TRBJ2-7, with TRBD2 matching 13 bases. The V segment lost 7 bases and the J segment 3 bases; nucleotides outside the gene matches: 15. CDR1 and CDR2 from the germline V gene are MNHEY and SVGEGT. This CDR3 contains 18 residues.

This clonotype was detected a few times. This rearrangement joins TRBV11-2 to TRBJ1-1; D gene uncertain. The CDR3 is 13 amino acids. Germline V lookup: CDR1 SGHAT, CDR2 FQNNGV. Between the trimmed V and J ends, which lost 3 bases and 4 bases, there was a span of 9 bases. This chain's CDR3 is CASSFRRGTEAFF. Written as DNA, the CDR3 is TGTGCCAGCAGCTTTCGTCGGGGCACTGAAGCTTTCTTT.

This clonotype was seen only a few times. The V call is TRBV7-8, the J call TRBJ2-5; 11 nucleotides match TRBD2. The germline V gene encodes CDR1 SGHVS and CDR2 FQNEAQ. CDR3 length: 17 residues. Trimming took 4 bases from V and 5 from J; bases not matched to a gene: 12. The CDR3 bases are TGTGCCAGCAGCTACGAAATGGGACTAGCGGCGGGGGAGACCCAGTACTTC. It codes for CASSYEMGLAAGETQYF. The full variable domain, its missing parts supplied by reference TRBV7-8 and TRBJ2-5, is GAGVSQSPRYKVAKRGQDVALRCDPISGHVSLFWYQQALGQGPEFLTYFQNEAQLDKSGLPSDRFFAERPEGSVSTLKIQRTQQEDSAVYLCASSYEMGLAAGETQYFGPGTRLLVL.

Ten or more counts support this clonotype. V gene TRBV7-3 combines with J gene TRBJ2-3; 7 bases are a match to TRBD2. Germline V gene lookup returns CDR1 SGHTA and CDR2 FQGTGA. This CDR3 is 16 amino acids long. With 5 bases clipped from V and 6 bases from J, the junction kept 14 bases outside the gene matches. CDR3 in amino acids: CASSLGTNVKSDTQYF. Written as DNA, the CDR3 is TGTGCCAGCAGCCTTGGGACTAACGTTAAATCCGATACGCAGTATTTT.

This clonotype was seen many times. The J gene is TRBJ2-7, the V gene TRBV5-5; 8 bases are a match to TRBD2. Trimming cost V 3 bases and J 2 bases; bases outside gene matches: 7. The CDR3 spans 15 residues. Germline assignment: CDR1 SGHKS and CDR2 YYEKEE (reference sequence). This CDR3 is CASSWEGLGAYEQYF. Written as DNA, the CDR3 is TGTGCCAGCAGCTGGGAGGGACTAGGGGCCTACGAGCAGTACTTC.

This clonotype was observed at least ten times. CDR3 in DNA: TGCGCCAGCAGCTTGGTTGGCACCCGGAGCTCCTATAATTCACCCCTCCACTTT. It specifies CASSLVGTRSSYNSPLHF. The rearrangement joins TRBV5-1 to TRBJ1-6, with no clear D. V was clipped by 0 bases and J by 0 bases, with 13 bases between them. The CDR3 covers 18 residues. CDR1 SGHRS and CDR2 YFSETQ come from the germline V gene. The whole variable domain, filled in from reference TRBV5-1 and TRBJ1-6, reads KAGVTQTPRYLIKTRGQQVTLSCSPISGHRSVSWYQQTPGQGLQFLFEYFSETQRNKGNFPGRFSGRQFSNSRSEMNVSTLELGDSALYLCASSLVGTRSSYNSPLHFGNGTRLTVT.

This clonotype was counted many times. The V call is TRBV10-3, the J call TRBJ2-7, with D possibly being TRBD1 (6 bases). With 0 bases removed from V and 5 bases from J, the gap between germline ends came to 14 bases. Looked up from germline, CDR1 is ENHRY and CDR2 is SYGVKD. CDR3 length: 15 residues. The CDR3 here is CAISESVQGRHEQYF. The CDR3 region has the DNA TGTGCCATCAGTGAGTCTGTACAGGGTCGGCACGAGCAGTACTTC.

The sample holds many counts of this clonotype. The J gene is TRBJ2-3, the V gene TRBV12-3 or TRBV12-4; 7 bases align to TRBD2. V trimming: 5 bases; J trimming: 4 bases; junction bases outside the gene matches: 6. The CDR3 spans 14 residues. CDR3 region: CASSVLARSDTQYF. DNA for the CDR3: TGTGCCAGCAGTGTACTAGCGAGATCAGATACGCAGTATTTT.

The table lists this clonotype with many counts. V and J are TRBV9 and TRBJ2-5; maybe TRBD1 (6 bases). V dropped 2 bases and J dropped 7 bases, with 15 bases sitting between them. The CDR3 is made up of 14 amino acids. Germline lookup yields CDR1 SGDLS and CDR2 YYNGEE. The CDR3 loop reads CASSVDTGSGTQYF. CDR3 DNA: TGTGCCAGCAGCGTGGATACAGGGAGCGGGACCCAGTACTTC.

This clonotype was seen only a few times. The chain is built from TRBV28 and TRBJ2-7; 12 bases line up with TRBD2. This CDR3 region has 21 residues. CDR1 and CDR2 from the germline V gene are MDHEN and SYDVKM. V shed 7 bases and J 5 bases; nucleotides not matched to a gene: 27. CDR3 sequence: CASKGDLRWTSGDPYSNEQYF. CDR3 DNA sequence: TGTGCCAGCAAGGGGGACCTCCGTTGGACTAGCGGGGATCCCTACAGCAACGAGCAGTACTTC.

This chain uses TRBV18 with TRBJ1-1, with D unclear. Germline values: CDR1 KGHSH, CDR2 LQKENI. V lost 6 bases, J lost 4 bases, and 15 bases lay in between. CDR3 length: 14 residues. The CDR3 spells CASSGRSWGTEAFF. The DNA for the CDR3 is TGTGCCAGCTCGGGCAGGTCCTGGGGCACTGAAGCTTTCTTT.

The chain employs TRBV7-2 and TRBJ2-2; no clear D. Trimming stripped 5 bases from V and 6 bases from J, with 7 bases between. The CDR3 is 12 residues long. Germline lookup yields CDR1 SGHTA and CDR2 FQGNSA. The CDR3 nucleotides read TGTGCCAGCAGCCAGTGGGCCGGGGAGCTGTTTTTT. It codes for CASSQWAGELFF.